One and the same sample provided the 10 T cell receptor beta chains below, sequenced in a study of T cells after yellow fever vaccination (dated by TCRdb to about 2019). In the paper's terms, the treatment or condition label means: live attenuated yellow fever vaccine strain. Library preparation used 5' RACE. For sequencing, an Illumina HiSeq 2500 was employed. TCRdb handled the public reads itself, with Q25 trimming in fastp and clone calling in MiXCR, and kept productive beta chains. Every distinct CDR3 protein forms one entry, paired with its most common genes and DNA. The sample has nearly 550,000 distinct CDR3 sequences on record, 15% to 20% of them singletons. The top ten constitute roughly an eighth of the sample. The starting material was PBMCs, obtained 15 days after the yellow fever booster vaccination. These receptors were taken from a man younger than 40 who received the YFV17D yellow fever vaccine.

A single count supports this clonotype. This chain joins TRBV5-5 and TRBJ2-3; a possible D gene is TRBD2 (5 bases). This CDR3 has 15 amino acids. CDR1 is SGHKS, CDR2 YYEKEE, per germline (reference sequence). Trimming took off 0 bases at V and 4 bases at J, with 12 bases between the two ends. CDR3 loop: CASSLVTSGADTQYF. The DNA of the CDR3 is TGTGCCAGCAGCTTGGTTACTAGTGGGGCAGATACGCAGTATTTT. Drawing the rest from reference TRBV5-5 and TRBJ2-3, the complete variable domain is DAGVTQSPTHLIKTRGQQVTLRCSPISGHKSVSWYQQVLGQGPQFIFQYYEKEERGRGNFPDRFSARQFPNYSSELNVNALLLGDSALYLCASSLVTSGADTQYFGPGTRLTVL.

This clonotype was recorded at least ten times. The chain carries TRBV7-6 and TRBJ2-5; no clear D gene. V was trimmed by 1 base and J by 0 bases, leaving 12 bases between them. This CDR3 comprises 16 residues. Germline V CDR1 and CDR2: SGHVS, FNYEAQ. CDR3 nucleotides: TGTGCCAGCAGCTTAGGGGCAGGCCGGGACCAAGAGACCCAGTACTTC. It translates to CASSLGAGRDQETQYF.

This clonotype came up a few times. This rearrangement joins TRBV20-1 to TRBJ1-2; TRBD1 might be the D (5 bases). CDR3 size: 14 residues. Trimming cost V 4 bases and J 0 bases, with 12 bases left between them. From germline, CDR1 is DFQATT and CDR2 SNEGSKA (reference sequence). The CDR3 reads CSAMDTRANYGYTF. The CDR3 region has the DNA TGCAGTGCTATGGACACCAGAGCTAACTATGGCTACACCTTC.

In this sample, this clonotype turned up a few times. This chain links TRBV20-1 with TRBJ2-5; unclear D gene. Germline CDR1 reads DFQATT; CDR2 reads SNEGSKA (reference sequence). Trimming removed 3 bases at V and 5 bases at J, with 10 bases between. This CDR3 region has 12 residues. The chain's CDR3 is CSASDNWETQYF. The CDR3 DNA follows: TGCAGTGCTAGCGACAATTGGGAGACCCAGTACTTC.

In this sample, this clonotype turned up a few times. The rearrangement joins TRBV10-3 to TRBJ2-1, with 9 positions matching TRBD1. The CDR3 contains 15 residues. CDR1 is ENHRY, CDR2 SYGVKD, per germline. After removal of 8 bases from V and 7 bases from J, the junction contained 12 bases not matched to a gene. CDR3 region: CAIARGQGKENEQFF. As DNA, the CDR3 is TGTGCCATCGCAAGGGGACAGGGAAAGGAGAATGAGCAGTTCTTC.

V and J are TRBV23-1 and TRBJ2-3; possibly TRBD1 or TRBD2 for D (5 bases each). TRBV23-1 carries the ORF label, with uncertain function. This CDR3 contains 12 residues. Deletions cut 10 bases from V and 0 bases from J, with 8 bases between. CDR3 sequence reads: CATRDSTDTQYF. The CDR3 nucleotides are TGCGCCACCCGGGACAGCACAGATACGCAGTATTTT.

The chain carries TRBV27 and TRBJ2-4, with unresolved D. This CDR3 region has 14 residues. The V end was cut by 6 bases, the J end by 4 bases, with 13 bases between. The germline V gene has CDR1 MNHEY and CDR2 SMNVEV (reference sequence). This CDR3 reads CASSPVAKKNIQYF. Written as DNA, the CDR3 is TGTGCCAGCAGCCCGGTTGCGAAAAAAAACATTCAGTACTTC.

The rearrangement uses TRBV5-1 and TRBJ2-6, with D perhaps given as TRBD1 or TRBD2 (6 bases each). CDR3 size: 17 residues. CDR1 is SGHRS, CDR2 YFSETQ, per germline. The V end was cut by 4 bases, the J end by 0 bases, with 14 bases between. CDR3: CASSPGALTSGANVLTF. In DNA, the CDR3 is TGCGCCAGCAGCCCGGGGGCACTTACCTCTGGGGCCAACGTCCTGACTTTC.

This clonotype was observed a handful of times. The rearrangement links TRBV12-3 or TRBV12-4 to TRBJ2-7; 8 nucleotides match TRBD2. J lost 3 bases, V lost 5 bases, and 9 bases had no gene match. The CDR3 spans 15 residues. The CDR3 loop reads CASSITGLVVYEQYF. The CDR3 DNA reads TGTGCCAGCAGTATCACGGGACTAGTGGTCTACGAGCAGTACTTC.

The CDR3 loop reads CASSYSREGGETQYF. Written as DNA, the CDR3 is TGTGCCAGCAGTTACTCGCGGGAGGGCGGGGAGACCCAGTACTTC. The chain combines TRBV6-5 with TRBJ2-5, with TRBD2 matching 9 bases. Losses at the gene ends were 0 bases for V and 5 bases for J; bases not matched to a gene: 4. This CDR3 has 15 residues. Looked up from germline, CDR1 is MNHEY and CDR2 is SVGAGI.